These T cell receptor beta chains were read from a single sample in a study of T cells in tumors after PD-1 blockade. The repertoire was sequenced with immunoSEQ multiplex PCR; TCRdb's copy has only in-frame clones and lacks some. Altogether some 47,000 clones are present, about four fifths being singletons, with the ten largest covering approximately 16%. The input for sequencing was PBMCs, taken before anti-PD-1 treatment. Every receptor here comes from a human donor with basal cell carcinoma. Both conserved end residues are part of each CDR3. D genes are given only for firm matches. A clone size is listed for some rows: how often the clone was seen (once, few, many), or a class if it is expanded.

clone_size: once
v_call: TRBV3-1/TRBV3-2
j_call: TRBJ2-5
d_call: .
cdr3_nt: TGTGCCAGCAGCCAAGAAGGGTGGGCTAGAGAGACCCAGTACTTC
cdr3_aa: CASSQEGWARETQYF

clone_size: .
v_call: TRBV4-1
j_call: TRBJ2-7
d_call: TRBD2
cdr3_nt: TGCGCCAGCAGCCAAGATCCCAGCGGGAGGTACGAGCAGTACTTC
cdr3_aa: CASSQDPSGRYEQYF

clone_size: .
v_call: TRBV2
j_call: TRBJ1-1
d_call: .
cdr3_nt: TGTGCCAGCGAAAATTGGGGCGGGGAAGGGGCTTTCTTT
cdr3_aa: CASENWGGEGAFF

clone_size: .
v_call: TRBV6-1
j_call: TRBJ1-3
d_call: TRBD1
cdr3_nt: TGTGCCAGCAGTGAAAGGAGGCAGGGGGTGTCTGGAAACACCATATATTTT
cdr3_aa: CASSERRQGVSGNTIYF

clone_size: few
v_call: TRBV9
j_call: TRBJ2-5
d_call: .
cdr3_nt: TGTGCCAGCAGCGTAGAAGGGCGAGGGGCCCAGTACTTC
cdr3_aa: CASSVEGRGAQYF

clone_size: once
v_call: TRBV18
j_call: TRBJ2-3
d_call: TRBD2
cdr3_nt: TGTGCCAGCTCACCGCGGGGACTAGCGGGAGGACGCACAGATACGCAGTATTTT
cdr3_aa: CASSPRGLAGGRTDTQYF

clone_size: medium-sized
v_call: TRBV27
j_call: TRBJ2-7
d_call: .
cdr3_nt: TGTGCCAGCAGTTTTTTTGCGGGAAGATACGAGCAGTACTTC
cdr3_aa: CASSFFAGRYEQYF

clone_size: .
v_call: TRBV4-1
j_call: TRBJ1-3
d_call: .
cdr3_nt: TGCGCCAGCAGCCAAGGGAGGGGGGGGACTGGAAACACCATATATTTT
cdr3_aa: CASSQGRGGTGNTIYF

clone_size: .
v_call: TRBV5-6
j_call: TRBJ2-5
d_call: .
cdr3_nt: TGTGCCAGCAGCTTGGTAGGCGGGGGCCGAGAGACCCAGTACTTC
cdr3_aa: CASSLVGGGRETQYF

clone_size: .
v_call: TRBV5-4
j_call: TRBJ2-5
d_call: .
cdr3_nt: TGTGCCAGCAGCCCCCCTCAGGGGGCGGGAGGGGTCGAGACCCAGTACTTC
cdr3_aa: CASSPPQGAGGVETQYF

clone_size: .
v_call: TRBV1
j_call: TRBJ2-2
d_call: .
cdr3_nt: TGCACCAGCAGCCACGGACAGATCCCCGGGGAGCTGTTTTTT
cdr3_aa: CTSSHGQIPGELFF

clone_size: .
v_call: TRBV6-2/TRBV6-3
j_call: TRBJ2-1
d_call: TRBD2
cdr3_nt: TGTGCCAGCAGTTACTCCACTAGCGGTTACAATGAGCAGTTCTTC
cdr3_aa: CASSYSTSGYNEQFF

clone_size: .
v_call: TRBV2
j_call: TRBJ2-1
d_call: TRBD2
cdr3_nt: TGTGCCAGCAGCGCCCAACTAGCGGGAGCGCTGTTCGAGCAGTTCTTC
cdr3_aa: CASSAQLAGALFEQFF

clone_size: .
v_call: TRBV27
j_call: TRBJ1-4
d_call: TRBD1
cdr3_nt: TGTGCCAGCACTCCGGGACAGGGACGAGGGGAAAATGAAAAACTGTTTTTT
cdr3_aa: CASTPGQGRGENEKLFF

clone_size: .
v_call: TRBV20-1
j_call: TRBJ1-3
d_call: .
cdr3_nt: TGCAGTGCTAGTTCGTTAGCAGGGAATGGAAACACCATATATTTT
cdr3_aa: CSASSLAGNGNTIYF

clone_size: once
v_call: TRBV4-2
j_call: TRBJ2-7
d_call: TRBD2
cdr3_nt: TGTGCCAGCAGCCAAGAACTAGCGGGAGCCTACGAGCAGTACTTC
cdr3_aa: CASSQELAGAYEQYF

clone_size: .
v_call: TRBV10-3
j_call: TRBJ1-3
d_call: .
cdr3_nt: TGTGCCATCAGTGAGTCGAGAGGCCAACTCGGCGCAAACACCATATATTTT
cdr3_aa: CAISESRGQLGANTIYF

clone_size: .
v_call: TRBV19
j_call: TRBJ2-7
d_call: .
cdr3_nt: TGTGCCAGTAGTATTCAACCCGGGGCGGGCTCCTACGAGCAGTACTTC
cdr3_aa: CASSIQPGAGSYEQYF

clone_size: .
v_call: TRBV5-4
j_call: TRBJ1-2
d_call: TRBD1
cdr3_nt: TGTGCCAGCAGCCAGGACAGGGTCGATGGCTACACCTTC
cdr3_aa: CASSQDRVDGYTF

clone_size: once
v_call: TRBV5-1
j_call: TRBJ2-1
d_call: TRBD2
cdr3_nt: TGCGCCAGCAGCGGCCTACTAGCGGGAGTTGGTAATGAGCAGTTCTTC
cdr3_aa: CASSGLLAGVGNEQFF

clone_size: .
v_call: TRBV5-1
j_call: TRBJ2-2
d_call: TRBD2
cdr3_nt: TGCGCCAGCAGCTTCAGCGGGGGGGCCACCGGGGAGCTGTTTTTT
cdr3_aa: CASSFSGGATGELFF

clone_size: .
v_call: TRBV18
j_call: TRBJ2-7
d_call: TRBD1
cdr3_nt: TGTGCCAGCTCAACGACAGGGGGTTCCTACGAGCAGTACTTC
cdr3_aa: CASSTTGGSYEQYF

clone_size: once
v_call: TRBV7-9
j_call: TRBJ2-7
d_call: .
cdr3_nt: TGTGCCAGCAGCTTAGTTGGCAGAGGCTCCTACGAGCAGTACTTC
cdr3_aa: CASSLVGRGSYEQYF

clone_size: .
v_call: TRBV7-3
j_call: TRBJ2-1
d_call: .
cdr3_nt: TGTGCCAGCAGCTTCTACAGGGACAATGAGCAGTTCTTC
cdr3_aa: CASSFYRDNEQFF

clone_size: .
v_call: TRBV24-1
j_call: TRBJ1-5
d_call: .
cdr3_nt: TGTGCCACCAGTCAGGCGGGGGATCCTAGCAATCAGCCCCAGCATTTT
cdr3_aa: CATSQAGDPSNQPQHF

clone_size: .
v_call: TRBV18
j_call: TRBJ2-3
d_call: TRBD2
cdr3_nt: TGTGCCAGCTCACCACGGGGTGTACTAGCGGCTAGCACAGATACGCAGTATTTT
cdr3_aa: CASSPRGVLAASTDTQYF

clone_size: .
v_call: TRBV28
j_call: TRBJ2-3
d_call: TRBD1
cdr3_nt: TGTGCCAGCAGCGAGACAGGGGGCTCGTCAGGCACAGATACGCAGTATTTT
cdr3_aa: CASSETGGSSGTDTQYF

clone_size: .
v_call: TRBV30
j_call: TRBJ2-1
d_call: .
cdr3_nt: TGTGCCTGGAGACAGATCAATGAGCAGTTCTTC
cdr3_aa: CAWRQINEQFF

clone_size: .
v_call: TRBV2
j_call: TRBJ1-1
d_call: .
cdr3_nt: TGTGCCAGCAGTGTCAGGGCAGGCACTGAAGCTTTCTTT
cdr3_aa: CASSVRAGTEAFF

clone_size: few
v_call: TRBV4-2
j_call: TRBJ2-3
d_call: TRBD2
cdr3_nt: TGTGCCAGCAGCTCACGACTAGCGGGTGGGGCAGATACGCAGTATTTT
cdr3_aa: CASSSRLAGGADTQYF

clone_size: .
v_call: TRBV12-3/TRBV12-4
j_call: TRBJ1-2
d_call: .
cdr3_nt: TGTGCCAGCAGTTTGAACTATGGCTACACCTTC
cdr3_aa: CASSLNYGYTF

clone_size: .
v_call: TRBV30
j_call: TRBJ1-1
d_call: .
cdr3_nt: TGTGCCTGTACTAGACGAAATGAAGCTTTCTTT
cdr3_aa: CACTRRNEAFF

clone_size: .
v_call: TRBV5-1
j_call: TRBJ1-1
d_call: .
cdr3_nt: TGCGCCAGCAGCCAGGGACACCAGAACACTGAAGCTTTCTTT
cdr3_aa: CASSQGHQNTEAFF

clone_size: .
v_call: TRBV29-1
j_call: TRBJ1-2
d_call: TRBD1
cdr3_nt: TGCAGCGCATCCGGGACAGGGAAATATGGCTACACCTTC
cdr3_aa: CSASGTGKYGYTF

clone_size: once
v_call: TRBV29-1
j_call: TRBJ2-1
d_call: TRBD2
cdr3_nt: TGCAGCGGTACCCCCTGGACTAGCGGGGCCTACAATGAGCAGTTCTTC
cdr3_aa: CSGTPWTSGAYNEQFF

clone_size: .
v_call: TRBV24-1
j_call: TRBJ2-5
d_call: .
cdr3_nt: TGTGCCACCAGTGATAAAGAGACCCAGTACTTC
cdr3_aa: CATSDKETQYF

clone_size: .
v_call: TRBV3-1/TRBV3-2
j_call: TRBJ1-3
d_call: .
cdr3_nt: TGTGCCAGCAGCCAAGGTTACGCGGGGACTGGAAACACCATATATTTT
cdr3_aa: CASSQGYAGTGNTIYF

clone_size: .
v_call: TRBV28
j_call: TRBJ1-3
d_call: .
cdr3_nt: TGTGCCAGCAACCCCCCGTTCCAAGGGGCTGGAAACACCATATATTTT
cdr3_aa: CASNPPFQGAGNTIYF

clone_size: .
v_call: TRBV7-9
j_call: TRBJ2-3
d_call: .
cdr3_nt: TGTGCCAGCAGATACGCGGTCGAGGATACGCAGTATTTT
cdr3_aa: CASRYAVEDTQYF

clone_size: few
v_call: TRBV2
j_call: TRBJ1-1
d_call: .
cdr3_nt: TGTGCCAGCAGTGACAGTATGAACACTGAAGCTTTCTTT
cdr3_aa: CASSDSMNTEAFF

clone_size: .
v_call: TRBV5-1
j_call: TRBJ2-2
d_call: .
cdr3_nt: TGCGCCAGCAGCTTCTGGGACTTATCGACCTCCGGGGAGCTGTTTTTT
cdr3_aa: CASSFWDLSTSGELFF

clone_size: .
v_call: TRBV28
j_call: TRBJ2-7
d_call: TRBD2
cdr3_nt: TGTGCCAGCAGTTCCCCCAAGCGGGGGCACGAGCAGTACTTC
cdr3_aa: CASSSPKRGHEQYF

clone_size: .
v_call: TRBV18
j_call: TRBJ1-3
d_call: .
cdr3_nt: TGTGCCAGCTCACCAATTATTGACAGTTCTATCTCTGGAAACACCATATATTTT
cdr3_aa: CASSPIIDSSISGNTIYF

clone_size: .
v_call: TRBV2
j_call: TRBJ2-7
d_call: .
cdr3_nt: TGTGCCAGCACCACGGACTTGAGCTCCTACGAGCAGTACTTC
cdr3_aa: CASTTDLSSYEQYF

clone_size: .
v_call: TRBV30
j_call: TRBJ1-1
d_call: .
cdr3_nt: TGTGCCTGGGGAAACGGATTCACTGAAGCTTTCTTT
cdr3_aa: CAWGNGFTEAFF

clone_size: .
v_call: TRBV19
j_call: TRBJ1-2
d_call: TRBD1
cdr3_nt: TGTGCCAGTAGTATAGGGACAGGGGGTGTTTATGGCTACACCTTC
cdr3_aa: CASSIGTGGVYGYTF

clone_size: .
v_call: TRBV16
j_call: TRBJ1-6
d_call: .
cdr3_nt: TGTGCCAGCAGCCCCGGGCAGGGGAATTCACCCCTCCACTTT
cdr3_aa: CASSPGQGNSPLHF

clone_size: .
v_call: TRBV10-3
j_call: TRBJ1-1
d_call: TRBD1
cdr3_nt: TGTGCCATCACCGGGACAGGGGAAGGTACTGAAGCTTTCTTT
cdr3_aa: CAITGTGEGTEAFF

clone_size: .
v_call: TRBV27
j_call: TRBJ2-7
d_call: .
cdr3_nt: TGTGCCAGCAGTTTTGAGGGGGGCTACGAGCAGTACTTC
cdr3_aa: CASSFEGGYEQYF

clone_size: .
v_call: TRBV6-1
j_call: TRBJ2-2
d_call: .
cdr3_nt: TGTGCCAGCAGTGAACTTCTCCTGGGCAGGACGAACACCGGGGAGCTGTTTTTT
cdr3_aa: CASSELLLGRTNTGELFF